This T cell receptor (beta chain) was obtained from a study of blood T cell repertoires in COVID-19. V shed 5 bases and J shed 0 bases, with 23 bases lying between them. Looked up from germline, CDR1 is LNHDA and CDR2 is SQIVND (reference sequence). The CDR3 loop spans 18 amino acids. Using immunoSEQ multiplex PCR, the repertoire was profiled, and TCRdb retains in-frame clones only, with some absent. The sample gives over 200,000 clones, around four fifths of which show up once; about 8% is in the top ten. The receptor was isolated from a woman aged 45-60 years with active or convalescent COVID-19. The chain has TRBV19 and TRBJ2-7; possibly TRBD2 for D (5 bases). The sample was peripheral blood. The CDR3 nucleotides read TGTGCCAGTAGTCCCCGCGGGCGACAATCCGGCAGCTCCTACGAGCAGTACTTC. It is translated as CASSPRGRQSGSSYEQYF. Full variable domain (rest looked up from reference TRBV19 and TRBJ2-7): DGGITQSPKYLFRKEGQNVTLSCEQNLNHDAMYWYRQDPGQGLRLIYYSQIVNDFQKGDIAEGYSVSREKKESFPLTVTSAQKNPTAFYLCASSPRGRQSGSSYEQYFGPGTRLTVT.